This passage covers 15 T cell receptor beta chains from one sample sequenced in a study of immune cell composition in non-small cell lung cancer. Profiled with immunoSEQ multiplex PCR; TCRdb holds only in-frame clones, not every one. The sample carries more than 2,000 clones, approximately 80% recorded once. Sequenced material: lung tumor tissue. These receptors were obtained from a human donor with non-small cell lung cancer.

Comment on this clone: Other DNA sequences within the sample encode an identical CDR3. The chain is built from TRBV11-2 and TRBJ2-7, with D possibly being TRBD2 (7 bases). The CDR3 spans 13 residues. Germline values: CDR1 SGHAT, CDR2 FQNNGV. V lost 8 bases and J 2 bases, leaving 13 bases between the germline ends. DNA for the CDR3: TGTGCCAGCCGGGGGGCGGCAACCTACGAGCAGTACTTC. This codes for CASRGAATYEQYF.

This clone was counted a single time. The V and J genes are TRBV18 and TRBJ1-1; D uncertain. The germline V and J ends were trimmed by 3 bases and 1 base, with 3 bases remaining between them. The CDR3 consists of 12 residues. Germline V CDR1 and CDR2: KGHSH, LQKENI. The CDR3 sequence is CASSPQNTEAFF. As DNA, the CDR3 is TGTGCCAGCTCACCTCAGAACACTGAAGCTTTCTTT.

The chain uses TRBV2 and TRBJ2-5, with 7 bases identical to TRBD1. V was pared by 6 bases and J by 5 bases, with 9 bases of the junction left unmatched. Per germline, CDR1 SNHLY and CDR2 FYNNEI. This CDR3 contains 14 residues. This chain's CDR3 is CASRGRQGGETQYF. The DNA of the CDR3 is TGTGCCAGCAGAGGCCGACAGGGCGGGGAGACCCAGTACTTC.

The rearrangement joins TRBV9 to TRBJ1-2; 7 positions match TRBD1. The germline CDR1 and CDR2 sequences are SGDLS and YYNGEE. The CDR3 loop spans 15 amino acids. Trimming cost V 0 bases and J 5 bases; bases outside gene matches: 7. CDR3 DNA sequence: TGTGCCAGCAGCGTAGGACAGGGTTTATCTTATGGCTACACCTTC. The encoded protein is CASSVGQGLSYGYTF.

V gene TRBV2 combines with J gene TRBJ2-3; D possibly corresponds to TRBD1 (5 bases). The germline CDR1 and CDR2 sequences are SNHLY and FYNNEI. This CDR3 is 15 amino acids long. Trimming pared 5 bases from V and 2 bases from J, leaving 14 bases between. The CDR3 DNA sequence: TGTGCCAGCAGTCGTGGGGCGGCGTACACAGATACGCAGTATTTT. It yields the protein CASSRGAAYTDTQYF.

V and J are TRBV30 and TRBJ1-4, with D possibly TRBD1 on 6 matching bases. The ends were cut back, 3 bases at V and 3 bases at J, with 14 bases in the middle. The CDR3 is 15 amino acids. From germline, CDR1 is GTSNPN and CDR2 SVGIG (reference sequence). The CDR3: CAWSSPGGPNEKLFF. CDR3 DNA: TGTGCCTGGAGCTCCCCGGGGGGCCCTAATGAAAAACTGTTTTTT.

The V and J genes are TRBV6-5 and TRBJ2-3, with D perhaps TRBD2 (6 bases). V was trimmed by 0 bases and J by 12 bases, leaving 16 bases between them. Germline CDR1 reads MNHEY; CDR2 reads SVGAGI. CDR3 size: 14 residues. In DNA form, the CDR3 reads TGTGCCAGCAGTTACTCGGCGGGGACCCCTGCTCAGTATTTT. This translates into CASSYSAGTPAQYF.

This clone was counted a few times. Here the CDR3 reads CASKWGQAMNTEAFF. DNA of the CDR3: TGTGCCAGCAAATGGGGACAGGCTATGAACACTGAAGCTTTCTTT. This chain uses TRBV27 with TRBJ1-1; TRBD1 matches 8 bases. This CDR3 comprises 15 residues. V gave up 7 bases and J gave up 0 bases; unmatched junction bases: 7. Germline V lookup: CDR1 MNHEY, CDR2 SMNVEV (reference sequence).

By sample fraction, this clone is large (0.1 to 1%). The chain couples TRBV5-4 to TRBJ2-2, with a weak D call TRBD2 (5 bases). The CDR3 has 15 amino acids. Germline V gene data show CDR1 as SGHNT and CDR2 as YYREEE (reference sequence). Trimming shortened V by 0 bases and J by 4 bases, and 10 bases separated the two germline ends. The CDR3 is CASSLDGRATGELFF. The CDR3 coding sequence is TGTGCCAGCAGCTTGGATGGGAGAGCCACCGGGGAGCTGTTTTTT.

The rearrangement uses TRBV18 and TRBJ2-3, with TRBD2 identical over 10 bases. The CDR3 has 18 amino acids. The ends lost 3 bases at V and 0 bases at J; junction bases unmatched: 9. Germline V gives CDR1 KGHSH, CDR2 LQKENI. CDR3 DNA sequence: TGTGCCAGCTCACCCCCAAAGGGACTAGCGATTAGCACAGATACGCAGTATTTT. It yields the protein CASSPPKGLAISTDTQYF.

V gene TRBV27 combines with J gene TRBJ1-1; D not resolved. From germline, CDR1 is MNHEY and CDR2 SMNVEV (reference sequence). The length of the CDR3 is 14 residues. V shed 4 bases and J shed 1 base, with 10 bases lying between them. The DNA of the CDR3 is TGTGCCAGCAGTTCCCACACAGCGAACACTGAAGCTTTCTTT. Protein: CASSSHTANTEAFF.

The chain has TRBV7-2 and TRBJ1-1, with D perhaps matching TRBD1 (6 bases). The germline V gene has CDR1 SGHTA and CDR2 FQGNSA. Deletions cut 4 bases from V and 8 bases from J, with 14 bases between. The CDR3 is 13 amino acids. CDR3 nucleotide sequence: TGTGCCAGCAGCTCAGGGGCGAGGGGAGAAGCTTTCTTT. Its translation is CASSSGARGEAFF.

V is TRBV11-2 and J is TRBJ1-1, with 9 bases matching TRBD1. The V gene's germline CDR1 is SGHAT and CDR2 FQNNGV. Germline trimming cut 5 bases from V and 3 bases from J; bases unmatched to any gene: 7. The CDR3 consists of 15 residues. The CDR3 nucleotides are TGTGCCAGCAGCAGGGGACAGGGCGTGGACACTGAAGCTTTCTTT. It codes for CASSRGQGVDTEAFF.

The CDR3 DNA reads TGTGCCAGCAGCCCCAGCGGGAGTAGGACAGATACGCAGTATTTT. Translated: CASSPSGSRTDTQYF. The chain recombines TRBV11-3 with TRBJ2-3; 8 bases align to TRBD2. V lost 5 bases, J lost 3 bases, and 7 bases stayed unmatched. This CDR3 is 15 amino acids long. Germline V gives CDR1 SGHNT, CDR2 YENEEA.

The rearrangement uses TRBV21-1 and TRBJ2-7; the table's D call, TRBD1, was not checked against the DNA. TRBV21-1 is annotated as a pseudogene. There are 14 residues in the CDR3. The CDR3 bases are TGTGCCAGCAGCAGGTCAGGGGGCTCCTACGAGCAGTACTTC. Translating gives CASSRSGGSYEQYF.